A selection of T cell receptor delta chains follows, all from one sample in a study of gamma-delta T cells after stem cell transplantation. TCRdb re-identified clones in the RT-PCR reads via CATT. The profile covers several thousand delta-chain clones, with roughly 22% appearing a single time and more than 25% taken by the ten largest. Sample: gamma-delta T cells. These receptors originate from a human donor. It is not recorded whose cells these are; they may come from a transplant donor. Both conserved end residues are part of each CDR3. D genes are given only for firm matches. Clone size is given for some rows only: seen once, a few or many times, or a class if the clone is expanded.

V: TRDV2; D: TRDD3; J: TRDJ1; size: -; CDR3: CACLRLGDTRGDKLIF; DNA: TGTGCCTGTCTGAGACTGGGGGATACGAGGGGCGATAAACTCATCTTT
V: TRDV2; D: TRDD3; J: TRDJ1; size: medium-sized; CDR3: CACDTVEWGIRASDKLIF; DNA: TGTGCCTGTGACACCGTGGAGTGGGGGATACGCGCTTCCGATAAACTCATCTTT
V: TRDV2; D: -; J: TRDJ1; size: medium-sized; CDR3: CACDGLGGTGTDKLIF; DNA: TGTGCCTGTGACGGGCTAGGCGGGACGGGGACCGATAAACTCATCTTT
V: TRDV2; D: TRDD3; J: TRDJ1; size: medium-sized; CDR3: CACDLLGDSSDKLIF; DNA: TGTGCCTGTGACTTACTGGGGGATTCCTCCGATAAACTCATCTTT
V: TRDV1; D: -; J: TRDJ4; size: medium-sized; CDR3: CALGEHVLTRPLIF; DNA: TGTGCTCTTGGGGAACACGTCCTAACCAGACCCCTGATCTTT
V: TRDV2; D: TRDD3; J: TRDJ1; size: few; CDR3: CACDTLGGRGIEADKLIF; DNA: TGTGCCTGTGACACCTTGGGGGGGCGGGGGATTGAAGCCGATAAACTCATCTTT
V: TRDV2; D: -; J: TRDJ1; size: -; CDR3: CACDTLGEGRGDKLIF; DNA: TGTGCCTGTGACACCCTTGGGGAAGGAAGAGGCGATAAACTCATCTTT
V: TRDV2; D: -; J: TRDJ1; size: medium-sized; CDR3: CACDPASILNNKLIF; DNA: TGTGCCTGTGACCCTGCGTCCATACTTAACAATAAACTCATCTTT
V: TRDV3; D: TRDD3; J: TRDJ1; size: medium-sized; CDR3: CAFVANPVLGVATDKLIF; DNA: TGTGCCTTCGTTGCCAATCCCGTACTGGGGGTCGCCACCGATAAACTCATCTTT
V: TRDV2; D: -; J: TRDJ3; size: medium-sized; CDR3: CACDTAGVKSSWDTRQMFF; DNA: TGTGCCTGTGACACCGCTGGGGTCAAGAGCTCCTGGGACACCCGACAGATGTTTTTC
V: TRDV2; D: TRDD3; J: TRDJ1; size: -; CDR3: CACDTGLGDDKLIF; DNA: TGTGCCTGTGACACGGGACTGGGGGACGATAAACTCATCTTT
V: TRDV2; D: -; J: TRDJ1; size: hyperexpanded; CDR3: CACDTLLTPNSYTDKLIF; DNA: TGTGCCTGTGACACCCTGCTGACACCGAATTCATACACCGATAAACTCATCTTT
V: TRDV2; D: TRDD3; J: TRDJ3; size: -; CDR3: CACDPLVPELGDLSWDTRQMFF; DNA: TGTGCCTGTGACCCATTGGTCCCTGAGCTGGGGGATTTGTCCTGGGACACCCGACAGATGTTTTTC
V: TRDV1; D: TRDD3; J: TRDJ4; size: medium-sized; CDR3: CALGPYAPNGPAGGGTLIF; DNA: TGTGCTCTTGGGCCATATGCTCCTAACGGGCCGGCTGGGGGAGGCACCCTGATCTTT
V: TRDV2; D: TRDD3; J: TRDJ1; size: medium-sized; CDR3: CACDTLITGGYTTDKLIF; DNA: TGTGCCTGTGACACGTTGATTACTGGGGGATACACCACCGATAAACTCATCTTT